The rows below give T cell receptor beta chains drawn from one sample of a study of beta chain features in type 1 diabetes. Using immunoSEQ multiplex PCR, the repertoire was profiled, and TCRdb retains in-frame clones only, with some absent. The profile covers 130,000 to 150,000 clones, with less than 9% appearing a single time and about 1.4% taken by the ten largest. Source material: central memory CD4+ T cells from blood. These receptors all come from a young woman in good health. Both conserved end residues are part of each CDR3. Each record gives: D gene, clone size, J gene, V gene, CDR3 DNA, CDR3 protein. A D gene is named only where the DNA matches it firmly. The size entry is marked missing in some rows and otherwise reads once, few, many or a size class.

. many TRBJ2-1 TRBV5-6 TGTGCCAGCAGCTTGCGCAGGGGGGATGAGCAGTTCTTC CASSLRRGDEQFF
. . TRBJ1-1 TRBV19 TGTGCCAGTAGTATGAATAGAGGAGCCACGGCTTTCTTT CASSMNRGATAFF
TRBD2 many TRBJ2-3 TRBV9 TGTGCCAGCAGCCCGACTAGCGGGAGCGTCCCAGATACGCAGTATTTT CASSPTSGSVPDTQYF
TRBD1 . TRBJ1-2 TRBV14 TGTGCCAGCAGCCCGTTAACAGGGGAGTATGGCTACACCTTC CASSPLTGEYGYTF
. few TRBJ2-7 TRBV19 TGTGCCAGTAGTATCTCGGCAGGAATCTCCTACGAGCAGTACTTC CASSISAGISYEQYF
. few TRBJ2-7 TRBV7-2 TGTGCCAGCAGCTCATACAGTGCCTACGAGCAGTACTTC CASSSYSAYEQYF
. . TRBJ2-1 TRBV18 TGTGCCAGCTCATCGTACGAGGTCGGTGAGCAGTTCTTC CASSSYEVGEQFF
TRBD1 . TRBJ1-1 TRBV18 TGTGCCAGCTCACGGGAATCGGGACAGAGCACTGAAGCTTTCTTT CASSRESGQSTEAFF
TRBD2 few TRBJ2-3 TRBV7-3 TGTGCCAGCAGCTTAAAAGTCGGTGGTACTAGCGGCACAGATACGCAGTATTTT CASSLKVGGTSGTDTQYF
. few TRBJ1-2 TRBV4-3 TGCGCCAGCAGCCAAGAAGTACAGACCCCTGGCTATGGCTACACCTTC CASSQEVQTPGYGYTF
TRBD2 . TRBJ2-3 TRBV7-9 TGTGCCAGCGACCCACGGGATAGCGGGAGTGGTAGCACAGATACGCAGTATTTT CASDPRDSGSGSTDTQYF
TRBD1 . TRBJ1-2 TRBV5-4 TGTGCCAGCAGCGGGGACAGGGGGCGGCTTGGCTACACCTTC CASSGDRGRLGYTF
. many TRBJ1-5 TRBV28 TGTGCCAGCAGATTACAGGGTGATTGGCAGCCCCAGCATTTT CASRLQGDWQPQHF
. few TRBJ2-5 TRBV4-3 TGCGCCAGCAGCCAAGACCGGACTCTACAAGAGACCCAGTACTTC CASSQDRTLQETQYF
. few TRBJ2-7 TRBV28 TGTGCCAGCCGATTACAGGGTCCTCCCTACGAGCAGTACTTC CASRLQGPPYEQYF
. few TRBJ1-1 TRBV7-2 TGTGCCAGCAGCTTAGGAGGGTCGAACACTGAAGCTTTCTTT CASSLGGSNTEAFF
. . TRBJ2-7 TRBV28 TGTGCCAGCAGTTTAAGAGCCCTAACCTACGAGCAGTACTTC CASSLRALTYEQYF
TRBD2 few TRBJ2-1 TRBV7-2 TGTGCCAGCAGCCCCACCGGCAGCGGGAGTTCCTACAATGAGCAGTTCTTC CASSPTGSGSSYNEQFF
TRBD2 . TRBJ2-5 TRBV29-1 TGCAGCGTCGGGGGACTAGCGGGGGCCCTCCAAGAGACCCAGTACTTC CSVGGLAGALQETQYF
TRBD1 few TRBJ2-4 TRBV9 TGTGCCAGCAGCGCTACAGGGGCAGGAGCCAAAAACATTCAGTACTTC CASSATGAGAKNIQYF
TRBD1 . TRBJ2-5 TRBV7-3 TGTGCCAGCAGCTTATTACAGGGGAAAGAGACCCAGTACTTC CASSLLQGKETQYF